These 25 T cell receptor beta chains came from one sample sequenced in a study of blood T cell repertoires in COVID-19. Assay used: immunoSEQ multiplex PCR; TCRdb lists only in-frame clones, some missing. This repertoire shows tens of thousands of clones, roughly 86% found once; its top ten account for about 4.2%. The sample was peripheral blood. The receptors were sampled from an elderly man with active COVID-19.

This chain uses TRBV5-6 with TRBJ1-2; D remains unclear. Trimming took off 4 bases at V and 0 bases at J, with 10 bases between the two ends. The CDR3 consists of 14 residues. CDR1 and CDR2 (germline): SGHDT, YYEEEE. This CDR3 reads CASSRRGTNYGYTF. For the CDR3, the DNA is TGTGCCAGCAGCCGCCGAGGGACTAACTATGGCTACACCTTC.

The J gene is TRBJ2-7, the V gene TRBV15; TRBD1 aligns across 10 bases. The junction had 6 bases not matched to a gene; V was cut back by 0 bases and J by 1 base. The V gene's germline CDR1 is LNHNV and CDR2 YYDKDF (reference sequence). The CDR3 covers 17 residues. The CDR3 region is CATSRERGQGGSYEQYF. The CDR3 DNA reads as TGTGCCACCAGCAGAGAAAGAGGACAGGGGGGATCCTACGAGCAGTACTTC. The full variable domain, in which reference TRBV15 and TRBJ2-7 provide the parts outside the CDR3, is DAMVIQNPRYQVTQFGKPVTLSCSQTLNHNVMYWYQQKSSQAPKLLFHYYDKDFNNEADTPDNFQSRRPNTSFCFLDIRSPGLGDTAMYLCATSRERGQGGSYEQYFGPGTRLTVT.

The CDR3 loop reads CASANQANYGYTF. The CDR3 DNA follows: TGTGCCAGCGCAAACCAGGCGAACTATGGCTACACCTTC. The chain joins TRBV27 to TRBJ1-2; no clear D gene. The V gene lost 8 bases and the J gene lost 2 bases, with 12 bases spanning the gap. Germline CDR1 and CDR2: MNHEY and SMNVEV (reference sequence). This CDR3 has 13 residues.

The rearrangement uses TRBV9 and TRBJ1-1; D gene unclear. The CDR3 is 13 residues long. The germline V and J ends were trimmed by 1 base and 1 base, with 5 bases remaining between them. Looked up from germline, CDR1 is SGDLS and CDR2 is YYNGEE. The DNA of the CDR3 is TGTGCCAGCAGCGTACGGGGGAACACTGAAGCTTTCTTT. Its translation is CASSVRGNTEAFF. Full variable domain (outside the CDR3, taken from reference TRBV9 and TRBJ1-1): DSGVTQTPKHLITATGQRVTLRCSPRSGDLSVYWYQQSLDQGLQFLIQYYNGEERAKGNILERFSAQQFPDLHSELNLSSLELGDSALYFCASSVRGNTEAFFGQGTRLTVV.

The CDR3 DNA follows: TGTGCCAGCAAACCGACAGGGGGCGTCAATCAGCCCCAGCATTTT. It codes for CASKPTGGVNQPQHF. The rearrangement joins TRBV28 to TRBJ1-5; TRBD1 matches at 10 bases. The CDR3 has 15 residues. J was trimmed by 3 bases and V by 7 bases; bases with no gene match: 6. Germline CDR1 is MDHEN and CDR2 is SYDVKM.

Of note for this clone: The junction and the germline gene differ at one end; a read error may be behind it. The CDR3 nucleotides are TGTGCCAGCAGTGAGGGAGTCTGGACCCAGGCCAGAGGAACCTTC. Translated: CASSEGVWTQARGTF. The V gene is TRBV6-4, the J gene TRBJ2-4, with D possibly matching TRBD2 (5 bases). CDR1 and CDR2 (germline): MRHNA, SNTAGT. The length of the CDR3 is 15 residues.

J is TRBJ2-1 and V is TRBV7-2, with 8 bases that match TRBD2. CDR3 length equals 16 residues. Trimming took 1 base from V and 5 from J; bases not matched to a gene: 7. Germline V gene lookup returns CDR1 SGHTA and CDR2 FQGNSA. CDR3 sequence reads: CASSLGPAGVDNEQFF. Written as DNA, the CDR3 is TGTGCCAGCAGCTTAGGCCCAGCGGGGGTCGACAATGAGCAGTTCTTC.

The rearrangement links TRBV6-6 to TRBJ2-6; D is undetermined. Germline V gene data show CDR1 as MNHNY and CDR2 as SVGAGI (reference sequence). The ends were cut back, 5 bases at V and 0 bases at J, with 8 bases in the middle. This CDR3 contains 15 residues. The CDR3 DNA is TGTGCCAGCAGTCTGGCTCTCTCTGGGGCCAACGTCCTGACTTTC. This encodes CASSLALSGANVLTF.

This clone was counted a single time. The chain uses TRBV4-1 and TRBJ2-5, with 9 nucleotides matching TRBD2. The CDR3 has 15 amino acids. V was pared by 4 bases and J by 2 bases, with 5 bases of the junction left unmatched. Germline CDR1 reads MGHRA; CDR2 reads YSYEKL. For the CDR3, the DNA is TGCGCCAGCAGCCTGACTAGCGGAGAACAAGAGACCCAGTACTTC. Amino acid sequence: CASSLTSGEQETQYF.

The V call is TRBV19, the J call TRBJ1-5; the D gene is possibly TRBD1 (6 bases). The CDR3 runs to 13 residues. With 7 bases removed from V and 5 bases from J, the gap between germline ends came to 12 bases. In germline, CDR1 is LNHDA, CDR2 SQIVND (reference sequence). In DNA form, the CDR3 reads TGTGCCAGTAAACTAGGGGGGGATCAGCCCCAGCATTTT. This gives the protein CASKLGGDQPQHF.

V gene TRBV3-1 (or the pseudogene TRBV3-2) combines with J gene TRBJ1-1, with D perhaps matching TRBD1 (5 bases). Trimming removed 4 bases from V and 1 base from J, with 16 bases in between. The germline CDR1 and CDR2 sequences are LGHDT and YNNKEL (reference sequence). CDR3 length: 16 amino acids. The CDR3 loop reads CASSPGLGVQNTEAFF. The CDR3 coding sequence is TGTGCCAGCAGCCCTGGCTTAGGGGTTCAGAACACTGAAGCTTTCTTT.

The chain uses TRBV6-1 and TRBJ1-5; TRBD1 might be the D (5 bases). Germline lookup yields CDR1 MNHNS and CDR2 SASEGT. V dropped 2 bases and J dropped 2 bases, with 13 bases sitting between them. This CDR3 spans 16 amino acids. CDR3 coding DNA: TGTGCCAGCAGTGAAATAGGTAGGGGTGGCAATCAGCCCCAGCATTTT. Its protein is CASSEIGRGGNQPQHF.

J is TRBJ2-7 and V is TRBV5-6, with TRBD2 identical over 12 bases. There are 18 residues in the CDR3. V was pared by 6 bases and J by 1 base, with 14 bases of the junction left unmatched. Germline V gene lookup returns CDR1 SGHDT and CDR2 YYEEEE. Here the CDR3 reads CASTPFRLAGVGSYEQYF. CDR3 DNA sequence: TGTGCCAGCACCCCGTTCAGACTAGCGGGAGTTGGGTCCTACGAGCAGTACTTC.

This CDR3 is CASSQQFTGTEAFF. CDR3 DNA: TGTGCCAGCAGCCAACAATTTACCGGGACTGAAGCTTTCTTT. The chain carries TRBV3-1 (or the pseudogene TRBV3-2) and TRBJ1-1; D is uncertain. V lost 2 bases and J lost 5, with 12 bases in between. The CDR3 extends over 14 amino acids. CDR1 LGHDT and CDR2 YNNKEL come from the germline V gene (reference sequence).

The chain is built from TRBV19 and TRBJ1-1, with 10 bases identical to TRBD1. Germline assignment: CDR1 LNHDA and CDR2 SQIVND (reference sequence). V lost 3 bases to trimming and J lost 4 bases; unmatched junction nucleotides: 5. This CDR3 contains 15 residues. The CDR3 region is CASSITGTGATEAFF. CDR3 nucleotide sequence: TGTGCCAGTAGTATTACCGGGACAGGGGCCACTGAAGCTTTCTTT.

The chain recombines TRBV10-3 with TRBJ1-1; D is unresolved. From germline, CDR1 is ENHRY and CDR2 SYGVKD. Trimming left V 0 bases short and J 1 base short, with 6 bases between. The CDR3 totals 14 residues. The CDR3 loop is CAISESGANTEAFF. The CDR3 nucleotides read TGTGCCATCAGTGAGTCGGGAGCGAACACTGAAGCTTTCTTT.

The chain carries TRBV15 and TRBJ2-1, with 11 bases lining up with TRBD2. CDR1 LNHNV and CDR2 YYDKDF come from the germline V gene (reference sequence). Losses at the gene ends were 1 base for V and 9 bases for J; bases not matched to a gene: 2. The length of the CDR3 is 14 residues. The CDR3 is CATSRGLAGGEQFF. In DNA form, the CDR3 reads TGTGCCACCAGCAGAGGTCTAGCGGGAGGTGAGCAGTTCTTC.

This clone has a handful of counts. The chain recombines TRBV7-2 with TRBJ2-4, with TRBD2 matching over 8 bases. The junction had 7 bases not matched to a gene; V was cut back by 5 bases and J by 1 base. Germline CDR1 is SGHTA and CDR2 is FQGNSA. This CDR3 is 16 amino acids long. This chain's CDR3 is CASSPESGSAKNIQYF. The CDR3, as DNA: TGTGCCAGCAGCCCCGAGAGCGGGAGTGCCAAAAACATTCAGTACTTC.

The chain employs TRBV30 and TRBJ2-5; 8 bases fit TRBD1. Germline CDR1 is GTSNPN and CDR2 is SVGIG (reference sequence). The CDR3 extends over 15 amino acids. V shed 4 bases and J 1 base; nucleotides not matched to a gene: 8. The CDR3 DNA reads TGTGCCTGGACCAACGGACAGGGCATCCAAGAGACCCAGTACTTC. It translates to CAWTNGQGIQETQYF.

CDR3 region: CASSPYRQGSETEAFF. The DNA of the CDR3 is TGCGCCAGCAGTCCCTATCGACAGGGATCGGAGACTGAAGCTTTCTTT. V and J are TRBV23-1 and TRBJ1-1; 7 bases line up with TRBD1. TRBV23-1 is treated as an ORF (open reading frame) with a function not yet certain. The ends lost 4 bases at V and 5 bases at J; junction bases unmatched: 13. This CDR3 has 16 residues.

The CDR3 region has the DNA TGTGCCTATACCGGGACTAGCGGGAAGGTGGGTGAGCAGTTCTTC. Translation: CAYTGTSGKVGEQFF. V gene TRBV30 combines with J gene TRBJ2-1, with 13 bases fitting TRBD2. CDR1 and CDR2 from the germline V gene are GTSNPN and SVGIG (reference sequence). The V segment lost 7 bases and the J segment 9 bases; nucleotides outside the gene matches: 12. CDR3 length: 15 residues.

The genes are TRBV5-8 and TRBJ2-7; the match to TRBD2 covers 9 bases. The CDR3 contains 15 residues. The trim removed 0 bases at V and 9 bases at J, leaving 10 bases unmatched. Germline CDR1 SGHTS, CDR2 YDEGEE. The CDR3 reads CASSLVGTTSGAQYF. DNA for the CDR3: TGTGCCAGCAGCTTGGTGGGAACGACTAGCGGAGCGCAGTACTTC.

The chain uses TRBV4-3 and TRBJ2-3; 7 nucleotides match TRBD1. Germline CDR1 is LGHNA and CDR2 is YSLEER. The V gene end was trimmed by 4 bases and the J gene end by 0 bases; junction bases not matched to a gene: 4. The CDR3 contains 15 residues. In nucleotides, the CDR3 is TGCGCCAGCAGCCGGGGACAGATAAGCACAGATACGCAGTATTTT. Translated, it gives CASSRGQISTDTQYF.

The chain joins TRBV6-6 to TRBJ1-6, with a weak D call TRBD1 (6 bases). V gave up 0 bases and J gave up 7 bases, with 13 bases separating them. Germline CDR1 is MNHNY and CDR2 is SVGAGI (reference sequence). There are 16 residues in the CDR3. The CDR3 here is CASSYSSQGNNSPLHF. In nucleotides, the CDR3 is TGTGCCAGCAGTTACTCCAGCCAGGGGAACAATTCACCCCTCCACTTT.

CDR3: CASSLSGRDSPLHF. CDR3 coding DNA: TGCGCCAGCAGCTTGTCGGGCAGGGATTCACCCCTCCACTTT. This chain uses TRBV5-1 with TRBJ1-6; D may be TRBD1 (5 bases). The germline V gene encodes CDR1 SGHRS and CDR2 YFSETQ. V dropped 1 base and J dropped 8 bases, with 10 bases sitting between them. CDR3 length equals 14 residues.